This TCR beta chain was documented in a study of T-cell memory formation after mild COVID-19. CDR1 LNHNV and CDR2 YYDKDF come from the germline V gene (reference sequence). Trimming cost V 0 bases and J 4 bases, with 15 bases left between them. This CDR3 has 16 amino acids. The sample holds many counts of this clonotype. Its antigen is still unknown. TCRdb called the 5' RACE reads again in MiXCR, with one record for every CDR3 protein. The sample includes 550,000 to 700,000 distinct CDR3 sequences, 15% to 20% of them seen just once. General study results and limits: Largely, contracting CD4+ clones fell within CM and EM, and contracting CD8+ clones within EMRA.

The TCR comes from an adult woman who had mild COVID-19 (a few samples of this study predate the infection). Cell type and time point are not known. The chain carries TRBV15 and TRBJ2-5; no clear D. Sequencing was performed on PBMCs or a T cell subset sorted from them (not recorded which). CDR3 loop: CATSRDRALPSETQYF. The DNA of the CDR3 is TGTGCCACCAGCAGAGATCGGGCGCTGCCCTCAGAGACCCAGTACTTC. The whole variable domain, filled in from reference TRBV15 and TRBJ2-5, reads DAMVIQNPRYQVTQFGKPVTLSCSQTLNHNVMYWYQQKSSQAPKLLFHYYDKDFNNEADTPDNFQSRRPNTSFCFLDIRSPGLGDTAMYLCATSRDRALPSETQYFGPGTRLLVL.